A selection of T cell receptor beta chains follows, all from one sample in a study of molecular identifiers for immune sequencing clone quantification. TCRdb re-derived calls from the PCR reads in MiXCR, one entry per CDR3 protein. The sample shows 68,000 or so distinct CDR3 sequences, under 20% of them seen only once. The specimen was naive CD8+ T cells from blood, with Jurkat cell RNA spiked in. The source is a human donor in good health. Some libraries in this study had Jurkat cell RNA spiked in. CDR3s include the opening cysteine and the closing phenylalanine or tryptophan. The order of the fields is V gene, clone size, J gene, D gene, CDR3 DNA, CDR3 protein. The D gene is left open where the match is weak. Size tells how often a clone was seen (once, few, many) or the class of an expanded clone, and some rows leave it out.

TRBV4-1	many	TRBJ2-7	-	TGCGCCAGCAGCCAAGTGGGCAGCTTAAACTACGAGCAGTACTTC	CASSQVGSLNYEQYF
TRBV7-9	many	TRBJ2-7	-	TGTGCCAGCAGCCGGGACGTAGAGATGGAGCAGTACTTC	CASSRDVEMEQYF
TRBV12-3/TRBV12-4	many	TRBJ1-5	-	TGTGCCTCCACGGGGGGTGGCAATCAGCCCCAGCATTTT	CASTGGGNQPQHF
TRBV11-3	-	TRBJ1-4	-	TGTGCCAGCAGCTTAGAACCGCAGGGGCTTAGAGAAAAACTGTTTTTT	CASSLEPQGLREKLFF
TRBV20-1	medium-sized	TRBJ1-5	TRBD1	TGCAGTGCGTCCCTCGAGGAGGGGGCGAGCAATCAGCCCCAGCATTTT	CSASLEEGASNQPQHF
TRBV27	many	TRBJ2-7	TRBD1	TGTGCCAGCAGACAGACAGGGACCCCGGAACCGAGCTCCTACGAGCAGTACTTC	CASRQTGTPEPSSYEQYF
TRBV7-2	many	TRBJ1-1	-	TGTGCCAGCAGCTTTGGGGGATCGGCAACTGAAGCTTTCTTT	CASSFGGSATEAFF
TRBV19	many	TRBJ2-7	-	TGTGCCAGTAGCGATTACGAGCAGTACTTC	CASSDYEQYF
TRBV20-1	-	TRBJ1-2	TRBD1	TGCAGTGCTAGACTGGACAGGGGGGCCTATGGCTACACCTTC	CSARLDRGAYGYTF
TRBV4-1	-	TRBJ1-4	-	TGCGCCAGCAGCCAAGGGACGGATGAAAAACTGTTTTTT	CASSQGTDEKLFF
TRBV6-5	many	TRBJ2-3	-	TGTGCCAGCAGTTACCTAACGAGTGGCACAGATACGCAGTATTTT	CASSYLTSGTDTQYF
TRBV27	-	TRBJ2-3	TRBD2	TGTGCCAGCAGTCTCAGCCCGACTAGCGGTACGCAGTATTTT	CASSLSPTSGTQYF
TRBV12-3/TRBV12-4	-	TRBJ1-1	-	TGTGCCAGCAGTCCCGGGACGGCGGACACTGAAGCTTTCTTT	CASSPGTADTEAFF
TRBV20-1	-	TRBJ2-7	TRBD2	TGCAGTGCCCTAGCGGGAGAAGCCTACGAGCAGTACTTC	CSALAGEAYEQYF
TRBV7-2	many	TRBJ1-3	-	TGTGCCAGCAGCTTCTCCGGGTCTACTTCTGGAAACACCATATATTTT	CASSFSGSTSGNTIYF
TRBV27	-	TRBJ1-4	TRBD1	TGTGCCAGCAGACAGGGGGCGATTTCGACTGATGAAAAACTGTTTTTT	CASRQGAISTDEKLFF
TRBV30	many	TRBJ2-7	TRBD1	TGTGCCTGGAGTCTCCGGGACAGCCCCTACGAGCAGTACTTC	CAWSLRDSPYEQYF
TRBV4-1	many	TRBJ2-7	-	TGCGCCAGCAGCCAACACGGGACACTGAACTACGAGCAGTACTTC	CASSQHGTLNYEQYF
TRBV9	-	TRBJ2-1	TRBD2	TGTGCCAGCAGCCCCCCTAGCAGGCGGGAGGGCGGTGAGCAGTTCTTC	CASSPPSRREGGEQFF
TRBV7-9	-	TRBJ1-5	TRBD1	TGTGCCAGCGGCCATGGACTAGCGGGAGGAGGGGGCACAGATACGCAGCATTTT	CASGHGLAGGGGTDTQHF
TRBV28	many	TRBJ2-7	-	TGTGCCACCTCCGTTGGTTTCGGGGATCAGTACTTC	CATSVGFGDQYF
TRBV10-3	few	TRBJ2-3	-	TGTGCCATCAGTGAGTCCACCAGCCCCGCAGATACGCAGTATTTT	CAISESTSPADTQYF
TRBV6-1	-	TRBJ2-6	-	TGTGCCAGCAGGGGAGGCCAGTCTGGTTACCTCTGGCGGGCCAACGTCCTGACTTTC	CASRGGQSGYLWRANVLTF
TRBV6-5	many	TRBJ2-2	-	TGTGCCAGCAGTTACTCGAGGAGTAGCGCCTACACCGGGGAGCTGTTTTTT	CASSYSRSSAYTGELFF
TRBV4-1	many	TRBJ2-7	TRBD1	TGCGCCAGCAGCCAGCGACAGGGTTCGTCCTACGAGCAGTACTTC	CASSQRQGSSYEQYF
TRBV13	many	TRBJ2-3	TRBD1	TGTGCCAGCAGCTTAGAGGACAGGGGGGTGACAGATACGCAGTATTTT	CASSLEDRGVTDTQYF
TRBV7-2	many	TRBJ1-1	-	TGTGCCAGCAGCTTAGGACACGGGAACACTGAAGCTTTCTTT	CASSLGHGNTEAFF
TRBV5-4	many	TRBJ2-3	TRBD2	TGTGCCAGCAGTCCTGGACTAGCGGGAATCCTCACAGATACGCAGTATTTT	CASSPGLAGILTDTQYF
TRBV7-9	many	TRBJ2-7	TRBD2	TGTGCCAGCAGCTTAGTTACTAGCGGAGCCTACGAGCAGTACTTC	CASSLVTSGAYEQYF
TRBV6-6	-	TRBJ1-1	-	TGTGCCAGCACCTACCCTACAGGGTTGAACACTGAAGCTTTCTTT	CASTYPTGLNTEAFF
TRBV19	many	TRBJ2-7	TRBD1	TGTGCCAGTAGTATCCGGACAGGGTTATCCTACGAGCAGTACTTC	CASSIRTGLSYEQYF
TRBV23-1	many	TRBJ2-7	-	TGCGCCAGCAGTCAACCAATTGGCCAGAACAGATATCACGAGCAGTACTTC	CASSQPIGQNRYHEQYF
TRBV2	few	TRBJ1-5	-	TGTGCCAGCAGTGAATTTGGGGGCGACGGTCAGCCCCAGCATTTT	CASSEFGGDGQPQHF
TRBV5-4	many	TRBJ2-7	-	TGTGCCAGCAGCTTCGCGGAGGGGGCGGTCGAGCAGTACTTC	CASSFAEGAVEQYF
TRBV6-5	many	TRBJ1-4	-	TGTGCCAGCAGCTCCGACCGTGAAAAACTGTTTTTT	CASSSDREKLFF
TRBV20-1	many	TRBJ1-4	-	TGCAGTGCTCGACGACTGGGAGTGAATGAAAAACTGTTTTTT	CSARRLGVNEKLFF
TRBV6-5	many	TRBJ2-4	-	TGTGCCAGCTCAGGACAGCCGCTAGCCAAAAACATTCAGTACTTC	CASSGQPLAKNIQYF
TRBV6-2/TRBV6-3	-	TRBJ2-3	TRBD2	TGTGCCAGAAGCCAGCCAGCGGGAGTGGTTGGTACGCAGTATTTT	CARSQPAGVVGTQYF
TRBV29-1	many	TRBJ2-5	-	TGCAGCGTTGAAGAGACCCAGTACTTC	CSVEETQYF
TRBV19	few	TRBJ2-1	-	TGTGCCAGTAGTATGTTACTGGGTAGCCGAAATGAGCAGTTCTTC	CASSMLLGSRNEQFF
TRBV3-1	many	TRBJ2-3	-	TGTGCCAGCAGCCCAAGGGTCCTGGCGAGCACAGATACGCAGTATTTT	CASSPRVLASTDTQYF
TRBV5-6	many	TRBJ1-1	-	TGTGCCAGCAGCGTCGGACAGCTAAACGGCCTGAACACTGAAGCTTTCTTT	CASSVGQLNGLNTEAFF
TRBV5-5	many	TRBJ1-4	TRBD1	TGTGCCAGCAGCCCACGGACAGGGTATGAAAAACTGTTTTTT	CASSPRTGYEKLFF
TRBV25-1	-	TRBJ2-1	-	TGTGCCAGCAGTGGAAGGGGGGATGGTGAGCAGTTCTTC	CASSGRGDGEQFF
TRBV4-2	many	TRBJ2-3	TRBD2	TGTGCCAGCAGCCCCATAGCGGGAGGTCGCACAGATACGCAGTATTTT	CASSPIAGGRTDTQYF
TRBV21-1	many	TRBJ1-1	-	TGTGCCAGCCGAGGGGACAGGGTTTCGAACACTGAAGCTTTCTTT	CASRGDRVSNTEAFF